This TCR beta chain was sequenced for a study of T-cell memory formation after mild COVID-19. Study as a whole: The two donors had largely donor-specific TCR clusters. Study-wide findings and caveats: Clones shrinking from day 15 to 85 showed even CD4/CD8 mixes; later expanders tilted CD4+.

The table lists this clonotype with many counts. Its matching antigen is unknown. This CDR3 comprises 14 residues. V was cut by 5 bases and J by 4 bases, with 14 bases left in between. The germline V gene encodes CDR1 SEHNR and CDR2 FQNEAQ (reference sequence). A single record per CDR3 protein comes from TCRdb applying MiXCR to the 5' RACE reads. The sample contains about 190,000 distinct CDR3 sequences, around 19% of which appear only once. Sample: PBMCs or a T cell subset sorted from them (not recorded which). V gene TRBV7-9 combines with J gene TRBJ1-1, with D possibly being TRBD1 (5 bases). This sequence originates from an adult woman who had mild COVID-19 (a few samples of this study predate the infection). Cell type and time point are not known. CDR3 region: CASSPRGQGTEAFF. CDR3 coding DNA: TGTGCCAGCAGCCCTCGAGGCCAGGGCACTGAAGCTTTCTTT.